This TCR beta chain was captured by sequencing in a study of blood T cell repertoires in COVID-19 (dated by TCRdb to the early 2020s). As for the study more broadly: Collaborator samples came from the United States, Italy and Spain and covered acute and convalescent phases of COVID-19. A freely available public database, intended as a resource for researchers studying the immune response to SARS-CoV-2, is where the repertoires were released. Deeply sampled blood TCRbeta repertoires from subjects exposed to, actively infected with, or recovered from COVID-19 were included in the dataset. Sample metadata almost always included a de-identified subject ID, COVID-19 status, age in years and sex. The prospective study material was composed of cDNA or gDNA derived from T cells, B-cell-depleted T cells, or PBMCs. The samples were drawn from two sources: the first 160 participants of the ongoing ImmuneRACE study, and 1,000 to 1,500 subjects contributed by 6 global collaborators. Where available, HLA class I and class II types were taken from metadata supplied by the sample provider and were not determined by assay-based typing.

The collaborating institutions used their own protocols to collect whole blood in K2EDTA tubes. For TCRbeta analysis, collaborator samples were shipped as frozen whole blood, as isolated PBMCs, or as DNA extracted from either sample type. The immunoSEQ Assay, a bias-controlled multiplex PCR, was used to amplify TCRbeta CDR3 regions from genomic DNA. On the authors' methods: Nucleated cell counts per sample were estimated from amplification of reference gene primers within the assay. To quantify the absolute abundance of each unique TCRbeta CDR3 rearrangement, sequence reads were collapsed and filtered. For each sample, productive Simpson clonality was calculated by taking the square root of Simpson's diversity index across productive rearrangements. TCRdb obtained this table from immuneACCESS and retained in-frame rearrangements with V and J assigned. These tables miss some clones; where compared with another copy, unresolved V genes account for less than half of the shortfall, and the remainder is unexplained. V and J calls and clone size come straight from that table; D and trimming were deduced from the DNA. This sample holds approximately 65,000 clones; about 82% were observed only once. The ten largest clonotypes hold roughly 3.7% of the sample.

A word on this clone: The antigen it binds to is not known. No per-base quality is available; no much larger clone lies one base away.

Study-level results and caveats: The quantity of clinical and demographic metadata differed by source and by participant and was supplied without curation.

V ends up 5 bases short and J 3 bases short, with an unmatched junction base count of 7. CDR1 and CDR2, per the germline V gene, are SGHTA and FQGTGA. Reading from cysteine to phenylalanine, the CDR3 counts 16 amino acids. Solely the CDR3 DNA is kept, with 48 bases framed from the first base. Here the chain combines TRBV7-3 and TRBJ2-1, with 10 junctional bases fitting TRBD2. Sequenced: peripheral blood. This clonotype originated in a man aged 50-59 years with acute or convalescent COVID-19. The CDR3 region has the sequence CASSPSLAGSYNEQFF. The DNA sequence follows: TGTGCCAGCAGCCCCTCACTAGCGGGAAGCTACAATGAGCAGTTCTTC.